Presented here are 12 T cell receptor beta chains from one specimen sequenced in a study of blood T cell repertoires in COVID-19. Assay used: immunoSEQ multiplex PCR; TCRdb lists only in-frame clones, some missing. This sample has 200,000 to 300,000 clones, with more than 70% found just once. The source material was PBMCs or T cells enriched from blood (not recorded which). All receptors come from a woman aged 40 to 50 with acute COVID-19.

This chain joins TRBV7-2 and TRBJ1-1; a weak D match, TRBD1 (6 bases). The V end lost 3 bases, the J end lost 3 bases, and 14 bases lay between the germline ends. The length of the CDR3 is 15 residues. Per the germline V gene, CDR1 is SGHTA and CDR2 is FQGNSA. DNA of the CDR3: TGTGCCAGCAGCTTTCAGGGGCCCACCTACACTGAAGCTTTCTTT. It specifies CASSFQGPTYTEAFF.

This chain joins TRBV10-3 and TRBJ2-5, with unresolved D. Trimming removed 6 bases from V and 1 base from J, with 3 bases in between. This CDR3 spans 11 amino acids. CDR1 and CDR2 (germline): ENHRY, SYGVKD. The chain's CDR3 is CAIRAQETQYF. CDR3 DNA sequence: TGTGCCATCAGAGCCCAAGAGACCCAGTACTTC.

This sequence joins TRBV20-1 and TRBJ2-7; D is uncertain. The V and J ends lost 1 base and 3 bases respectively, with 4 bases between them. The CDR3 has 11 residues. The germline CDR1 and CDR2 sequences are DFQATT and SNEGSKA (reference sequence). CDR3 DNA: TGCAGTGCTAGAGTCCTCTACGAGCAGTACTTC. Protein product: CSARVLYEQYF.

The chain employs TRBV29-1 and TRBJ1-3, with no clear D. The CDR3 extends over 12 amino acids. Germline CDR1 SQVTM, CDR2 ANQGSEA. V lost 6 bases and J lost 4, with 10 bases in between. CDR3 loop: CSVFVEGNTIYF. The DNA for the CDR3 is TGCAGCGTGTTCGTAGAAGGAAACACCATATATTTT.

The chain joins TRBV19 to TRBJ1-5, with 8 bases matching TRBD1. After removal of 6 bases from V and 4 bases from J, the junction contained 11 bases not matched to a gene. The length of the CDR3 is 16 residues. Germline V gene sequence: CDR1 LNHDA, CDR2 SQIVND (reference sequence). The CDR3 DNA is TGTGCCAGTAGCCACGGGACAGGCCGCCCAAATCAGCCCCAGCATTTT. Protein: CASSHGTGRPNQPQHF.

The chain uses TRBV24-1 and TRBJ2-4, with D perhaps TRBD1 (6 bases). V was clipped by 9 bases and J by 9 bases, with 8 bases between them. Germline loops: CDR1 KGHDR, CDR2 SFDVKD. The CDR3 sequence is 10 residues long. The CDR3 coding sequence is TGTGCCACCCTGGGGGCCATTCAGTACTTC. Amino acid sequence: CATLGAIQYF.

This rearrangement joins TRBV7-9 to TRBJ2-1; 7 positions agree with TRBD2. The CDR3 has 14 residues. CDR1 and CDR2 (germline): SEHNR, FQNEAQ (reference sequence). Trimming cost V 5 bases and J 8 bases; bases outside gene matches: 9. CDR3 loop: CASSLAGLGDEQFF. The CDR3, as DNA: TGTGCCAGCAGCCTGGCAGGACTAGGCGATGAGCAGTTCTTC.

V gene TRBV2 combines with J gene TRBJ1-6, with a possible D match to TRBD1 (5 bases). V was cut by 7 bases and J by 7 bases, with 32 bases left in between. Germline CDR1 SNHLY, CDR2 FYNNEI. This CDR3 region has 20 residues. The CDR3 coding sequence is TGTGCCAGCACTGGCCCCCCTGGAGGGACCCCGGGACGTAAGAATTCACCCCTCCACTTT. Translated, it gives CASTGPPGGTPGRKNSPLHF.

V and J are TRBV7-9 and TRBJ2-7, with 11 bases fitting TRBD1. Looked up from germline, CDR1 is SEHNR and CDR2 is FQNEAQ (reference sequence). J was trimmed by 6 bases and V by 2 bases; bases with no gene match: 9. The CDR3 is made up of 16 amino acids. As DNA, the CDR3 is TGTGCCAGCAGCTTAATAGGGTCGGGACAGGGGGTCGAGCAGTACTTC. Protein: CASSLIGSGQGVEQYF. The full variable domain, completed using reference TRBV7-9 and TRBJ2-7, is DTGVSQNPRHKITKRGQNVTFRCDPISEHNRLYWYRQTLGQGPEFLTYFQNEAQLEKSRLLSDRFSAERPKGSFSTLEIQRTEQGDSAMYLCASSLIGSGQGVEQYFGPGTRLTVT.

This chain joins TRBV19 and TRBJ2-7, with TRBD1 as a possible D gene (5 bases). CDR3 size: 14 residues. The germline V gene has CDR1 LNHDA and CDR2 SQIVND (reference sequence). Trimming left V 3 bases short and J 0 bases short, with 9 bases between. The CDR3 sequence: CASSIIGASYEQYF. The CDR3 bases are TGTGCCAGTAGTATCATAGGGGCCTCCTACGAGCAGTACTTC. Filled out from reference TRBV19 and TRBJ2-7, the complete variable domain reads DGGITQSPKYLFRKEGQNVTLSCEQNLNHDAMYWYRQDPGQGLRLIYYSQIVNDFQKGDIAEGYSVSREKKESFPLTVTSAQKNPTAFYLCASSIIGASYEQYFGPGTRLTVT.

To note about this clone: The identical CDR3 is also encoded by other nucleotide sequences in the sample. The chain links TRBV28 to TRBJ1-1; D perhaps matches TRBD1 (5 bases). Germline CDR1 MDHEN, CDR2 SYDVKM. V was cut by 2 bases and J by 0 bases, with 7 bases left in between. The CDR3 spans 14 residues. The CDR3 spells CASSLTGLNTEAFF. The CDR3 nucleotides read TGTGCCAGCAGTTTAACAGGCCTGAACACTGAAGCTTTCTTT.

V is TRBV10-3 and J is TRBJ1-2; 7 nucleotides match TRBD1. Trimming removed 5 bases from V and 6 bases from J; junction bases left unmatched: 0. The CDR3 spans 11 residues. Germline CDR1 is ENHRY and CDR2 is SYGVKD. CDR3 nucleotide sequence: TGTGCCATCAGTACAGGGGATGGCTACACCTTC. Protein sequence: CAISTGDGYTF.